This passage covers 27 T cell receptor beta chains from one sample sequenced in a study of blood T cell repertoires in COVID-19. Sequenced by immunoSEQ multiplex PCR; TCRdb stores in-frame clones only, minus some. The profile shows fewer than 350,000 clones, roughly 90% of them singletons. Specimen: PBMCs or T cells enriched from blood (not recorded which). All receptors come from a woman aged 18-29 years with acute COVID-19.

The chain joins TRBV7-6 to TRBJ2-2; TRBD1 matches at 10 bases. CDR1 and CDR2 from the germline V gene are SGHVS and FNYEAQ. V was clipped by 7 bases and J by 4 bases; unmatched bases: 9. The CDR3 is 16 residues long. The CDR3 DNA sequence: TGTGCCAGCAAGAGACAGGGGGCAGGGGGCACCGGGGAGCTGTTTTTT. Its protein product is CASKRQGAGGTGELFF.

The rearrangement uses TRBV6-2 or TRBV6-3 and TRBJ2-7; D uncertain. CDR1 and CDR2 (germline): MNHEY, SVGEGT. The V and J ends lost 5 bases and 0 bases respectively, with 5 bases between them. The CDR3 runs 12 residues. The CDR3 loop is CASSLSSYEQYF. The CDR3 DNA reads TGTGCCAGCAGTCTAAGCTCCTACGAGCAGTACTTC.

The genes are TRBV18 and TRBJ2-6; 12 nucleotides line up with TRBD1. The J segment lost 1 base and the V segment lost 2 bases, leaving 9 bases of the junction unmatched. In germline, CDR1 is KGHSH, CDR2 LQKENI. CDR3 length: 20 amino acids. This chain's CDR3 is CASSPITGTGGLSGANVLTF. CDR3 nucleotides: TGTGCCAGCTCACCAATTACCGGGACAGGGGGCTTATCTGGGGCCAACGTCCTGACTTTC.

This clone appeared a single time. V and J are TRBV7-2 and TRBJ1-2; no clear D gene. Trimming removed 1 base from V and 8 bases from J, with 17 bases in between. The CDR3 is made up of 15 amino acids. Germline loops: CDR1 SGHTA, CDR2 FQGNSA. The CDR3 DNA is TGTGCCAGCAGCTTAGGCGGTTATGGAGGCCGGGGCTACACCTTC. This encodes CASSLGGYGGRGYTF. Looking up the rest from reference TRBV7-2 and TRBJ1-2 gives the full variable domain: GAGVSQSPSNKVTEKGKDVELRCDPISGHTALYWYRQSLGQGLEFLIYFQGNSAPDKSGLPSDRFSAERTGGSVSTLTIQRTQQEDSAVYLCASSLGGYGGRGYTFGSGTRLTVV.

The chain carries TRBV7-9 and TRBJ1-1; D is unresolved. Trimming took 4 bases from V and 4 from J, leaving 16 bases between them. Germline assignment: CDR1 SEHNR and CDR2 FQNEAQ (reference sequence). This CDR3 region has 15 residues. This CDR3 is CASSSRRRQTTEAFF. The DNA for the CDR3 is TGTGCCAGCAGCTCGAGACGCCGACAAACCACTGAAGCTTTCTTT. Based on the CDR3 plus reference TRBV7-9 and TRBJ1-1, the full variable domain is DTGVSQNPRHKITKRGQNVTFRCDPISEHNRLYWYRQTLGQGPEFLTYFQNEAQLEKSRLLSDRFSAERPKGSFSTLEIQRTEQGDSAMYLCASSSRRRQTTEAFFGQGTRLTVV.

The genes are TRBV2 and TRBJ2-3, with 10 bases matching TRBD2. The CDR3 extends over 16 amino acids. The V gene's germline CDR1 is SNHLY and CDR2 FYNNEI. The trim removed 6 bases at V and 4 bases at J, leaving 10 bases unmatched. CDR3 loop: CASRRSGRAFADTQYF. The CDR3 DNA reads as TGTGCCAGCAGGAGGAGCGGGAGGGCCTTCGCAGATACGCAGTATTTT.

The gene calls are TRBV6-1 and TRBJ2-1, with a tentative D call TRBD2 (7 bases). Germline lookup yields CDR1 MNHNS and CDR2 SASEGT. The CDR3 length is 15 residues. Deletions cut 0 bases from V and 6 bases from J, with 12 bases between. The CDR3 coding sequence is TGTGCCAGCAGTGAAGCCGAGGGGGGGAGCAATGAGCAGTTCTTC. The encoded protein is CASSEAEGGSNEQFF.

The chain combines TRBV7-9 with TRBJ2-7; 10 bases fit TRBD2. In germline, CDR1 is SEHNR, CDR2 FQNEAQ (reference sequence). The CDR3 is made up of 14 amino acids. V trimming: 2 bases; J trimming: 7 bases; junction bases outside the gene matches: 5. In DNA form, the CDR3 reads TGTGCCAGCAGCTTACTAGCGGGAGTGGGGGAGCAGTACTTC. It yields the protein CASSLLAGVGEQYF.

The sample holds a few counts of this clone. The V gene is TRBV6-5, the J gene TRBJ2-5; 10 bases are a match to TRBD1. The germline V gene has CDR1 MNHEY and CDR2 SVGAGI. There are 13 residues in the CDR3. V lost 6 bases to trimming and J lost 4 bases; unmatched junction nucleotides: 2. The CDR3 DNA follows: TGTGCCAGCAGGTGGGACAGGGGAGAGACCCAGTACTTC. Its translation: CASRWDRGETQYF.

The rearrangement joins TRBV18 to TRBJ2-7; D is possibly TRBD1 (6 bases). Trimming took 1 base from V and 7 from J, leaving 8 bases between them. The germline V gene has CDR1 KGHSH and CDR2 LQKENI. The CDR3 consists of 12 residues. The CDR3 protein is CASSPLGTEQYF. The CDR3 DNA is TGTGCCAGCTCACCACTAGGGACAGAGCAGTACTTC. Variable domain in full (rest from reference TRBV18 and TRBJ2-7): NAGVMQNPRHLVRRRGQEARLRCSPMKGHSHVYWYRQLPEEGLKFMVYLQKENIIDESGMPKERFSAEFPKEGPSILRIQQVVRGDSAAYFCASSPLGTEQYFGPGTRLTVT.

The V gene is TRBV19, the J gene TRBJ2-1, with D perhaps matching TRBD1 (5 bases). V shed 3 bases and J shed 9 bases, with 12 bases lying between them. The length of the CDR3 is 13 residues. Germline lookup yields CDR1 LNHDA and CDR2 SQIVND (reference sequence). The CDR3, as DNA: TGTGCCAGTAGTATCCCCAGGGTGGGTGAGCAGTTCTTC. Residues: CASSIPRVGEQFF.

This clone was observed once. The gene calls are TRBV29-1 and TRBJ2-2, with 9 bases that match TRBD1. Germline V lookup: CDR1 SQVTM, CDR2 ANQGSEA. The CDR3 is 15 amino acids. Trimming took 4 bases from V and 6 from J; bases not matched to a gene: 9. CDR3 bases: TGCAGCGTTGTTTTTATTGACAGGGGGGCCGGGGAGCTGTTTTTT. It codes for CSVVFIDRGAGELFF.

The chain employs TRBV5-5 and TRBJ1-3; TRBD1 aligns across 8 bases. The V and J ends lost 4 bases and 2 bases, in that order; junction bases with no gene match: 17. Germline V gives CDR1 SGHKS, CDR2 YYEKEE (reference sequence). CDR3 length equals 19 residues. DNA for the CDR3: TGTGCCAGCAGCCCTCCGGGACAGGACCCCGAGAGGGCTGGAAACACCATATATTTT. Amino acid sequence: CASSPPGQDPERAGNTIYF. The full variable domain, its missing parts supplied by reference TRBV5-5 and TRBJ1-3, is DAGVTQSPTHLIKTRGQQVTLRCSPISGHKSVSWYQQVLGQGPQFIFQYYEKEERGRGNFPDRFSARQFPNYSSELNVNALLLGDSALYLCASSPPGQDPERAGNTIYFGEGSWLTVV.

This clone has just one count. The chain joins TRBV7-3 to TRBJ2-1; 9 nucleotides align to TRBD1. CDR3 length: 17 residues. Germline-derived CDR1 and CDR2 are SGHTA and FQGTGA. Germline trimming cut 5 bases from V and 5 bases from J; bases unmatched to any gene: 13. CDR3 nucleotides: TGTGCCAGCAGCGTATTCGAACCGGGACAGGGAAACAATGAGCAGTTCTTC. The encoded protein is CASSVFEPGQGNNEQFF.

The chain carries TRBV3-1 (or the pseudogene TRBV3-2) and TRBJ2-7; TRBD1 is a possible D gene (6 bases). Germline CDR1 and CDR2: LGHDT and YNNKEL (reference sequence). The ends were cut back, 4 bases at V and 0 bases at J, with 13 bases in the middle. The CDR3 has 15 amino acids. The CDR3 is CASSRGQILSYEQYF. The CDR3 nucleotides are TGTGCCAGCAGCCGTGGACAGATACTCTCCTACGAGCAGTACTTC.

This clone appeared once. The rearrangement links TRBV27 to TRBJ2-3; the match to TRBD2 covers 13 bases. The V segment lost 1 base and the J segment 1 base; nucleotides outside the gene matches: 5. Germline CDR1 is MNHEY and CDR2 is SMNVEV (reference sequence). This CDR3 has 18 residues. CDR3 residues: CASSLWTSGRVGTDTQYF. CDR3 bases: TGTGCCAGCAGTTTATGGACTAGCGGGAGAGTTGGCACAGATACGCAGTATTTT.

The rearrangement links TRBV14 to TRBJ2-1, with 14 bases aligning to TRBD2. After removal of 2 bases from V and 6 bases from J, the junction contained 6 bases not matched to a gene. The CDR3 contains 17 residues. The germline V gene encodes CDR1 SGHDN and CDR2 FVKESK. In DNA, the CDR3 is TGTGCCAGCAGCCAAATTGGGACTAGCGGGAGTGGCAATGAGCAGTTCTTC. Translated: CASSQIGTSGSGNEQFF.

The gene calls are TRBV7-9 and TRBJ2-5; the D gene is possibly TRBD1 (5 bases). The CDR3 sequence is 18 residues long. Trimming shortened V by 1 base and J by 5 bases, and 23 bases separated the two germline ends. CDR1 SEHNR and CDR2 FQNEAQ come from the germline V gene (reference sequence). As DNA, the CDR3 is TGTGCCAGCAGCTTAGTAGGGTCAGGGCAGGCAAAACGGGAGACCCAGTACTTC. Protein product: CASSLVGSGQAKRETQYF. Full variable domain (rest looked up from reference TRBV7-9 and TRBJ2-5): DTGVSQNPRHKITKRGQNVTFRCDPISEHNRLYWYRQTLGQGPEFLTYFQNEAQLEKSRLLSDRFSAERPKGSFSTLEIQRTEQGDSAMYLCASSLVGSGQAKRETQYFGPGTRLLVL.

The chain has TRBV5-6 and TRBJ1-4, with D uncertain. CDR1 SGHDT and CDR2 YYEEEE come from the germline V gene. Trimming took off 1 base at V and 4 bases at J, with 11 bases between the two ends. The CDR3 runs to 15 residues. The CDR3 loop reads CASSLFESLNEKLFF. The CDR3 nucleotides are TGTGCCAGCAGCTTGTTTGAGAGCCTTAATGAAAAACTGTTTTTT. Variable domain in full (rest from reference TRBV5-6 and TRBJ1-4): DAGVTQSPTHLIKTRGQQVTLRCSPKSGHDTVSWYQQALGQGPQFIFQYYEEEERQRGNFPDRFSGHQFPNYSSELNVNALLLGDSALYLCASSLFESLNEKLFFGSGTQLSVL.

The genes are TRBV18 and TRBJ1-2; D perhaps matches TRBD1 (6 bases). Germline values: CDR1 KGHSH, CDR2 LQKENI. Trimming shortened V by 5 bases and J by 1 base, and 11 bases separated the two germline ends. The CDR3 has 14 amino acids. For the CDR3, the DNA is TGTGCCAGCTCAATCCGGGACAATAACTATGGCTACACCTTC. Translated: CASSIRDNNYGYTF.

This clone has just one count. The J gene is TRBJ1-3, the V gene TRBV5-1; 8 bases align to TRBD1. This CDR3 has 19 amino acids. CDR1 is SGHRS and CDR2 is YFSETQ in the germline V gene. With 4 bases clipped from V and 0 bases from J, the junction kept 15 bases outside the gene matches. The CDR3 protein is CASSGTDRANLFSGNTIYF. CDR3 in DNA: TGCGCCAGCAGCGGGACGGACAGGGCCAACCTATTCTCTGGAAACACCATATATTTT.

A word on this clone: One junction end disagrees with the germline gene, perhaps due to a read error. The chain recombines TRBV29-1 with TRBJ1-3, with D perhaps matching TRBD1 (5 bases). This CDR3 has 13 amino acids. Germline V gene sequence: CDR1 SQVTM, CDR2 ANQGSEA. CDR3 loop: CSVGFTDTHPKAF. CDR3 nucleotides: TGCAGCGTTGGATTTACGGACACGCACCCGAAAGCTTTT.

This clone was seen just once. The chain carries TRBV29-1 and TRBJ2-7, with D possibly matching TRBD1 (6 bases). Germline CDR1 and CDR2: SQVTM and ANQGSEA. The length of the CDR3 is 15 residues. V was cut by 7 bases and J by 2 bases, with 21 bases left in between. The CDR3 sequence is CSAKDRKGAPYEQYF. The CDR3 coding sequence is TGCAGCGCTAAAGACAGGAAGGGAGCTCCCTACGAGCAGTACTTC.

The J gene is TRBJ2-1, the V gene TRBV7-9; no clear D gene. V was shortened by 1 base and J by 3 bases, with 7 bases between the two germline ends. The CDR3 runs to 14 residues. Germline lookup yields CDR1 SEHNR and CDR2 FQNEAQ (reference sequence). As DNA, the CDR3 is TGTGCCAGCAGCTTAGGGGCCCTCTACAATGAGCAGTTCTTC. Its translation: CASSLGALYNEQFF.

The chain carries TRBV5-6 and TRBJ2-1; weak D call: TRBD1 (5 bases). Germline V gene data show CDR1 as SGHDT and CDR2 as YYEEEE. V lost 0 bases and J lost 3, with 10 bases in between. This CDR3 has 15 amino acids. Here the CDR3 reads CASSLVPGIYNEQFF. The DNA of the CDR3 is TGTGCCAGCAGCTTGGTTCCAGGGATCTACAATGAGCAGTTCTTC.

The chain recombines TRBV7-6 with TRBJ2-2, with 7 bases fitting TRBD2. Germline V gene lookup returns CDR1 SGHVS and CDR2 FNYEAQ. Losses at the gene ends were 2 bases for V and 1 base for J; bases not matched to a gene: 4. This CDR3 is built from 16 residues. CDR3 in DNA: TGTGCCAGCAGCTTAATGGCGGGGGAGAACACCGGGGAGCTGTTTTTT. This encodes CASSLMAGENTGELFF.

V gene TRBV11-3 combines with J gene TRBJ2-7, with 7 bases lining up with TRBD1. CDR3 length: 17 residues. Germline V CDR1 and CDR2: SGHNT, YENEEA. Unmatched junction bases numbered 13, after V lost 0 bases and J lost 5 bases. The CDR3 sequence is CASSLDWDRSPLNEQYF. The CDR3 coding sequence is TGTGCCAGCAGCTTAGATTGGGACAGAAGTCCTCTCAACGAGCAGTACTTC.